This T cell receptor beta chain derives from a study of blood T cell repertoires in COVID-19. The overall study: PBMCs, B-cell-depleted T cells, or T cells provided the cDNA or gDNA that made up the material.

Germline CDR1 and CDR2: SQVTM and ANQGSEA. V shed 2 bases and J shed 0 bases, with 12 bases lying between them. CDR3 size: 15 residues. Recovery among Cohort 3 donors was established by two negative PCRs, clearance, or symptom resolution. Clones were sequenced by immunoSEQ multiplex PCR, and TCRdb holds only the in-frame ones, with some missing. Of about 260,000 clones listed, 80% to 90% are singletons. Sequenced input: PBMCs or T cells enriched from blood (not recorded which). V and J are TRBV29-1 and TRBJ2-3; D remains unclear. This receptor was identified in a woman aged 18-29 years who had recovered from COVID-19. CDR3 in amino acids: CSVEFVESSTDTQYF. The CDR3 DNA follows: TGCAGCGTTGAATTCGTGGAGTCGAGCACAGATACGCAGTATTTT.